A selection of T cell receptor beta chains follows, all from one sample in a study of T cells in Graves' hyperthyroidism and ophthalmopathy. Via MiXCR, TCRdb re-called the multiplex PCR reads, giving one row per CDR3 protein. The sample holds about 600,000 distinct CDR3 sequences, around 14% seen once. Input material: blood. These receptors originate from a woman aged 18-30 years with Graves' ophthalmopathy. The conserved cysteine and the conserved F or W are not part of the CDR3 here.

TRBV11-3	12	TRBJ1-1	ASSPGTAFTEAF
TRBV5-1	14	TRBJ2-1	ASREPGTGAYNEQF
TRBV20-1	11	TRBJ1-2	SVPLDRGGGYT
TRBV5-6	14	TRBJ2-5	ASSSGTGGLQETQY
TRBV4-1	14	TRBJ1-5	ASSQERGQAYQPQH
TRBV28	13	TRBJ1-6	ASSQTGRYNSPLH
TRBV28	17	TRBJ2-5	ASSLYFTGELRNQETQY
TRBV24-1	12	TRBJ2-1	ATSDTGTGGGQF
TRBV6-1	14	TRBJ2-3	ASSPRAGGTTDTQY
TRBV12-3/TRBV12-4	13	TRBJ2-7	ASSSYNRGDYEQY
TRBV12-5	16	TRBJ2-3	ASGPRIGDRGATDTQY
TRBV30	12	TRBJ2-7	AWSGAGGGNEQY
TRBV7-9	13	TRBJ2-7	ASSRTDRSSYEQY
TRBV24-1	16	TRBJ2-3	ATSDSGLAGGAPDTQY
TRBV27	11	TRBJ2-3	ASSSRLPQTQY
TRBV30	12	TRBJ2-7	AWMQGGPSYEQY
TRBV28	13	TRBJ1-6	ASSLGQLYNSPLH
TRBV18	14	TRBJ2-5	ASSPRTGPRGRDEY
TRBV13	12	TRBJ2-3	ASSQTRGADTQY
TRBV29-1	11	TRBJ1-1	SVALHPNTEAF
TRBV6-2/TRBV6-3	13	TRBJ2-5	ASSPGQGRWETQY
TRBV11-3	11	TRBJ1-1	ASSPRGTAEAF
TRBV7-9	13	TRBJ2-7	ASSSGGSGFYEQY
TRBV19	15	TRBJ2-4	ASSPKSGVVAKNIQY
TRBV27	14	TRBJ1-2	ASSSLFTQGFYGYT
TRBV3-2	14	TRBJ2-7	ASSQDPPGVTYEQY
TRBV30	11	TRBJ1-5	AWSVTGFGPQH
TRBV6-5	12	TRBJ1-1	ASSYGRGSAEAF
TRBV28	12	TRBJ2-3	ASRGGVTTDTQY
TRBV27	15	TRBJ2-2	ASSFLGQGSNTGELF
TRBV9	13	TRBJ2-5	ASSVGLADKETQY
TRBV7-2	14	TRBJ2-3	ASSYGLAGSTDTQY
TRBV29-1	10	TRBJ2-5	SVGDNQETQY
TRBV15	15	TRBJ1-3	ATSREPTGVAGNTIY
TRBV12-3/TRBV12-4	11	TRBJ2-3	ASSFSGRGTQY
TRBV29-1	14	TRBJ1-1	SVEGDLPSQGTEAF
TRBV13	13	TRBJ2-7	ASSPKDRGFYEQY
TRBV6-1	13	TRBJ2-2	ASSSGRSNTGELF
TRBV25-1	13	TRBJ2-1	ASTHRSGRANEQF
TRBV30	14	TRBJ2-7	AWIAPPDRGGYEQY
TRBV5-5	14	TRBJ1-5	ANSLSGAGSNQPQH
TRBV10-3	14	TRBJ1-1	AISRTGGSKNTEAF
TRBV24-1	15	TRBJ2-3	ATSDFAGDRGTDTQY
TRBV7-2	10	TRBJ2-1	ASSPTSEEQF
TRBV20-1	13	TRBJ1-1	SARDDGRDVTEAF
TRBV28	14	TRBJ2-7	ASSSIPGQRQYEQY
TRBV6-1	12	TRBJ2-7	ASFGAGVTYEQY
TRBV27	11	TRBJ2-5	ASSFTNRETQY
TRBV7-9	14	TRBJ2-3	ASSLTLAGGRDTQY
TRBV28	14	TRBJ2-2	ASTQWGTSNTGELF
TRBV6-2/TRBV6-3	14	TRBJ2-7	ASSPLLAASAYEQY